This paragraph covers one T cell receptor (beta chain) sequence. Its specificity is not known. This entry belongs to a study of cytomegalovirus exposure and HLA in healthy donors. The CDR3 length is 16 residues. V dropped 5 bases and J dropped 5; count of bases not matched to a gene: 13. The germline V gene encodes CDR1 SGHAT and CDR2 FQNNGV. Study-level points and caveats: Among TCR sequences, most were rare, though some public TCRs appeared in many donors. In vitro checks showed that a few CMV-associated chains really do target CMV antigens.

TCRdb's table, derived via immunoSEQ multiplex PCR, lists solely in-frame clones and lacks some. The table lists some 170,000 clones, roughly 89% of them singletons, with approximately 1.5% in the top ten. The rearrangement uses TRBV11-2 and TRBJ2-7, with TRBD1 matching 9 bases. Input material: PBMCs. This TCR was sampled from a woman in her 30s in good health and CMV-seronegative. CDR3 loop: CASSKQQGARTNEQYF. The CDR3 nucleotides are TGTGCCAGCAGCAAACAACAGGGGGCGAGGACGAACGAGCAGTACTTC. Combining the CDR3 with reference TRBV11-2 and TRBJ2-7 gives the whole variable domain EAGVAQSPRYKIIEKRQSVAFWCNPISGHATLYWYQQILGQGPKLLIQFQNNGVVDDSQLPKDRFSAERLKGVDSTLKIQPAKLEDSAVYLCASSKQQGARTNEQYFGPGTRLTVT.